A selection of T cell receptor beta chains follows, all from one sample in a study of CD8+CD57+ T cells in acquired aplastic anemia. TCRdb ran MiXCR on the reads and lists one entry per CDR3 protein. Among some 130,000 distinct CDR3 sequences listed, 35% to 50% were seen once. Sequenced input: sorted CD4+, CD8+, or CD8+CD57+ T cells (not recorded which) from PBMCs. These receptors all stem from a human donor in good health, serving as a control. Both conserved end residues are part of each CDR3. Fields, in order: CDR3 length, V gene, J gene, clone size, D gene, CDR3 protein, CDR3 DNA. The D gene is left open where the match is weak. The listing skips clone size in some rows; elsewhere it reads once, few, many or a size class.

13	TRBV7-9	TRBJ1-1	many	.	CASSLVQNTEAFF	TGTGCCAGCAGCTTAGTGCAGAACACTGAAGCTTTCTTT
16	TRBV10-3	TRBJ2-7	many	TRBD1	CAISPRDRGISYEQYF	TGTGCCATCAGTCCGAGGGACAGGGGTATATCCTACGAGCAGTACTTC
13	TRBV12-5	TRBJ1-5	many	.	CASGPSGIQPQHF	TGTGCTAGTGGTCCGTCAGGGATTCAGCCCCAGCATTTT
15	TRBV20-1	TRBJ2-7	.	TRBD1	CSARIQGAKVHEQYF	TGCAGTGCCCGGATCCAGGGGGCCAAAGTCCACGAGCAGTACTTC
13	TRBV7-2	TRBJ2-3	.	.	CASSLPSTDTQYF	TGTGCCAGCAGCTTACCTAGCACAGATACGCAGTATTTT
12	TRBV30	TRBJ1-1	many	.	CAWSVSNTEAFF	TGTGCCTGGAGTGTTTCGAACACTGAAGCTTTCTTT
13	TRBV6-2/TRBV6-3	TRBJ1-1	many	.	CASKAAGEPEAFF	TGTGCCAGCAAGGCGGCAGGGGAGCCTGAAGCTTTCTTT
15	TRBV12-3/TRBV12-4	TRBJ1-2	.	TRBD1	CASTLAGDRGFGYTF	TGTGCCAGCACCTTGGCCGGAGACAGGGGTTTTGGCTACACCTTC
12	TRBV7-9	TRBJ1-2	.	.	CASSPDGYGYTF	TGTGCCAGCAGCCCAGACGGGTATGGCTACACCTTC
15	TRBV5-1	TRBJ2-3	.	TRBD1	CASSRADRDTDTQYF	TGCGCCAGCAGCAGAGCGGACAGGGACACAGATACGCAGTATTTT
14	TRBV29-1	TRBJ2-2	once	TRBD2	CSALAGGITGELFF	TGCAGTGCACTAGCGGGGGGTATCACCGGGGAGCTGTTTTTT
13	TRBV24-1	TRBJ1-2	few	.	CATSDFTAYGYTF	TGTGCCACCAGTGATTTTACAGCATATGGCTACACCTTC
14	TRBV7-2	TRBJ1-1	.	.	CASTPQLGNTEAFF	TGTGCCAGCACCCCTCAGCTGGGGAACACTGAAGCTTTCTTT
13	TRBV6-1	TRBJ2-5	many	.	CASRRRVEETQYF	TGTGCCAGCAGGCGTCGTGTGGAAGAGACCCAGTACTTC
12	TRBV10-3	TRBJ1-6	.	.	CAIREEDSPLHF	TGTGCCATCAGGGAGGAGGATTCACCCCTCCACTTT
13	TRBV6-1	TRBJ1-5	many	TRBD1	CASRETGGQPQHF	TGTGCCAGCAGAGAGACAGGGGGTCAGCCCCAGCATTTT
15	TRBV7-9	TRBJ2-1	many	.	CASSSIGSSYNEQFF	TGTGCCAGCAGCTCGATCGGGAGCTCCTACAATGAGCAGTTCTTC
14	TRBV5-5	TRBJ1-4	many	.	CASSHVGFEEKLFF	TGTGCCAGCAGCCATGTGGGGTTTGAGGAAAAACTGTTTTTT
15	TRBV11-2	TRBJ1-5	.	TRBD1	CASSAQGGGNQPQHF	TGTGCCAGCAGCGCCCAGGGGGGCGGCAATCAGCCCCAGCATTTT
12	TRBV20-1	TRBJ1-5	once	.	CSATGPDQPQHF	TGCAGTGCCACAGGGCCGGATCAGCCCCAGCATTTT
16	TRBV24-1	TRBJ1-2	few	TRBD1	CATSAASTGGAYGYTF	TGTGCCACCAGCGCCGCTTCGACAGGGGGCGCATATGGCTACACCTTC
13	TRBV6-1	TRBJ2-5	.	.	CASSQSPGETQYF	TGTGCCAGCAGTCAGTCACCGGGGGAGACCCAGTACTTC
13	TRBV24-1	TRBJ2-7	.	.	CATTRSAAGEQYF	TGTGCCACTACCCGGAGCGCCGCGGGCGAGCAGTACTTC
17	TRBV29-1	TRBJ2-2	.	.	CSVEGKGGLYNTGELFF	TGCAGCGTTGAAGGCAAAGGCGGGCTTTATAACACCGGGGAGCTGTTTTTT
11	TRBV25-1	TRBJ2-7	.	.	CASSLIREQYF	TGTGCCAGCAGCCTAATACGAGAGCAGTACTTC
11	TRBV12-3/TRBV12-4	TRBJ1-1	many	.	CASILTDEAFF	TGTGCCAGCATCCTAACAGATGAAGCTTTCTTT
16	TRBV11-2	TRBJ1-1	many	TRBD1	CASSSEPGQLNTEAFF	TGTGCCAGCAGCTCAGAACCGGGACAGCTAAACACTGAAGCTTTCTTT
12	TRBV28	TRBJ2-7	.	TRBD2	CASSFGTSGLNF	TGTGCCAGCAGTTTCGGGACTAGCGGGCTGAACTTC
15	TRBV20-1	TRBJ1-5	.	.	CSASTGPQGNQPQHF	TGCAGTGCTAGCACAGGGCCGCAAGGCAATCAGCCCCAGCATTTT
16	TRBV25-1	TRBJ1-6	few	.	CASSDTASSYNSPLHF	TGTGCCAGCAGTGATACGGCGAGCTCCTATAATTCACCCCTCCACTTT
12	TRBV30	TRBJ1-4	many	.	CAWSGQGEKLFF	TGTGCCTGGAGTGGGCAGGGGGAAAAACTGTTTTTT
14	TRBV15	TRBJ2-7	.	.	CATSSDAFTYEQYF	TGTGCCACCAGCAGCGACGCTTTCACCTACGAGCAGTACTTC
13	TRBV7-2	TRBJ1-2	few	.	CASSLVADYGYTF	TGTGCCAGCAGCTTAGTGGCAGACTATGGCTACACCTTC
17	TRBV2	TRBJ1-2	.	TRBD1	CASNTIATGGTDYGYTF	TGTGCCAGCAATACTATCGCCACAGGGGGAACGGACTATGGCTACACCTTC
13	TRBV10-1	TRBJ1-2	many	.	CASSGPQGNGYTF	TGCGCCAGCAGTGGACCGCAGGGGAATGGCTACACCTTC
12	TRBV29-1	TRBJ1-4	.	.	CSVVAGVEKLFF	TGCAGCGTTGTGGCAGGGGTCGAAAAACTGTTTTTT
14	TRBV10-3	TRBJ1-1	.	.	CVISDQVPNTEAFF	TGCGTCATCAGTGATCAGGTCCCGAACACTGAAGCTTTCTTT
17	TRBV7-2	TRBJ1-5	many	TRBD1	CASSLAIWTGVNQPQHF	TGTGCCAGCAGCTTAGCGATATGGACAGGGGTCAATCAGCCCCAGCATTTT
14	TRBV27	TRBJ1-5	many	TRBD1	CASRGQSRNQPQHF	TGTGCCAGCAGGGGACAGTCACGGAATCAGCCCCAGCATTTT
14	TRBV7-2	TRBJ2-7	.	.	CASSLAKGQYEQYF	TGTGCCAGCAGCTTAGCGAAGGGCCAGTACGAGCAGTACTTC
12	TRBV16	TRBJ2-5	many	.	CASSQSAETQYF	TGTGCCAGCAGCCAATCGGCCGAGACCCAGTACTTC
13	TRBV20-1	TRBJ1-6	.	.	CSARDIRNLPLHF	TGCAGTGCTAGAGATATAAGGAATTTGCCCCTCCACTTT
15	TRBV2	TRBJ2-6	.	.	CASQQGAAGANVLTF	TGTGCCAGTCAACAGGGAGCAGCTGGGGCCAACGTCCTGACTTTC